A single sample gave rise to the 5 T cell receptor beta chains below, sequenced in a study of OX40 agonist ivuxolimab in advanced cancers. TCRdb keeps only in-frame clones here, not all; method: immunoSEQ multiplex PCR. This sample carries approximately 8,000 clones, 65% to 80% of them seen once, and the ten largest clones take approximately 48%. The input for sequencing was CD4+ or CD8+ T cells sorted from blood, taken in a trial of the OX40 agonist ivuxolimab. The source of these receptors is an adult with an advanced solid tumor such as melanoma, head and neck, liver or kidney cancer.

The sample holds a few counts of this clone. The V call is TRBV6-4, the J call TRBJ2-2, with 7 bases lining up with TRBD1. V lost 8 bases, J lost 3 bases, and 6 bases stayed unmatched. Per the germline V gene, CDR1 is MRHNA and CDR2 is SNTAGT. The CDR3 has 14 amino acids. The CDR3 sequence: CASSQGSDTGELFF. The CDR3 DNA reads TGTGCCAGCTCACAGGGGAGCGACACCGGGGAGCTGTTTTTT.

This clone has more than one count but fewer than ten. This chain joins TRBV7-9 and TRBJ1-2; D possibly corresponds to TRBD1 (5 bases). The CDR3 is 13 residues long. Looked up from germline, CDR1 is SEHNR and CDR2 is FQNEAQ (reference sequence). Deletions cut 1 base from V and 4 bases from J, with 7 bases between. The CDR3, as DNA: TGTGCCAGCAGCTTAGGGACACCCTATGGCTACACCTTC. Residues: CASSLGTPYGYTF.

The V call is TRBV18, the J call TRBJ1-5; D uncertain. This CDR3 is built from 16 residues. CDR1 and CDR2 (germline): KGHSH, LQKENI. Trimming took 3 bases from V and 0 from J, leaving 12 bases between them. CDR3 loop: CASSPGQPYSNQPQHF. CDR3 in DNA: TGTGCCAGCTCACCTGGGCAGCCCTATAGCAATCAGCCCCAGCATTTT. The whole variable domain, remainder taken from reference TRBV18 and TRBJ1-5, is NAGVMQNPRHLVRRRGQEARLRCSPMKGHSHVYWYRQLPEEGLKFMVYLQKENIIDESGMPKERFSAEFPKEGPSILRIQQVVRGDSAAYFCASSPGQPYSNQPQHFGDGTRLSIL.

The sample holds a few counts of this clone. The chain uses TRBV6-4 and TRBJ2-3, with 8 bases lining up with TRBD2. The V segment lost 2 bases and the J segment 5 bases; nucleotides outside the gene matches: 6. The CDR3 is made up of 15 amino acids. Per the germline V gene, CDR1 is MRHNA and CDR2 is SNTAGT. The CDR3 reads CASSDQAGAEDTQYF. CDR3 nucleotide sequence: TGTGCCAGCAGTGACCAAGCGGGGGCGGAAGATACGCAGTATTTT.

The chain has TRBV7-9 and TRBJ2-3, with D maybe TRBD1 (6 bases). Trimming pared 11 bases from V and 0 bases from J, leaving 9 bases between. Germline V gene lookup returns CDR1 SEHNR and CDR2 FQNEAQ (reference sequence). This CDR3 is 12 amino acids long. The CDR3 sequence is CAWGTSTDTQYF. CDR3 sequence (DNA): TGTGCCTGGGGGACAAGCACAGATACGCAGTATTTT.